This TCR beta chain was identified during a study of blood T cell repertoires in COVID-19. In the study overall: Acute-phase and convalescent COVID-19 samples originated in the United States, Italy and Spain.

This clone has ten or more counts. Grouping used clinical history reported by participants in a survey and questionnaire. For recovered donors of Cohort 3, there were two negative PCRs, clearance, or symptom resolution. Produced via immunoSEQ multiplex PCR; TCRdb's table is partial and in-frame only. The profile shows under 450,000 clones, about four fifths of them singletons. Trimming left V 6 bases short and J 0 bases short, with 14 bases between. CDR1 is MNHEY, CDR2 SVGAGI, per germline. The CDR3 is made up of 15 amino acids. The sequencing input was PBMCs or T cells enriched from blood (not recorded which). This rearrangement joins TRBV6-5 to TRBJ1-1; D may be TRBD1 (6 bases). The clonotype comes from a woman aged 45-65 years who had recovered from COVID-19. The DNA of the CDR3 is TGTGCCAGCAGGGGACAACAACTGATGAACACTGAAGCTTTCTTT. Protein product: CASRGQQLMNTEAFF.